These 18 T cell receptor beta chains were all obtained from the same sample, sequenced in a study of cytomegalovirus exposure and HLA in healthy donors. The primer mix had 60 Vbeta and 13 Jbeta primers. This table comes from immunoSEQ multiplex PCR, and its TCRdb copy is limited to in-frame clones, with some not included. The sample yields roughly 90,000 clones, around three quarters seen once. Sequencing was carried out using PBMCs. All receptors derive from a woman aged 40 to 50 in good health and CMV-seropositive.

This chain uses TRBV18 with TRBJ2-1; possibly TRBD2 for D (5 bases). Germline V gene sequence: CDR1 KGHSH, CDR2 LQKENI. V lost 1 base, J lost 9 bases, and 16 bases lay in between. This CDR3 is 15 amino acids long. CDR3 residues: CASSPLTGRAGEQFF. The DNA of the CDR3 is TGTGCCAGCTCACCACTTACGGGGAGAGCAGGTGAGCAGTTCTTC.

The CDR3 region is CASSLGAGGYNEQFF. As DNA, the CDR3 is TGTGCCAGCAGCTTGGGAGCAGGGGGTTACAATGAGCAGTTCTTC. The chain employs TRBV5-6 and TRBJ2-1; TRBD1 matches 7 bases. Trimming cost V 0 bases and J 4 bases; bases outside gene matches: 4. Germline assignment: CDR1 SGHDT and CDR2 YYEEEE. The CDR3 totals 15 residues.

This clone was detected only a few times. The chain combines TRBV10-3 with TRBJ1-4; 8 nucleotides agree with TRBD1. Germline-derived CDR1 and CDR2 are ENHRY and SYGVKD. The CDR3 length is 12 residues. V shed 10 bases, J shed 5 bases, and the junction held 3 bases outside the gene matches. The CDR3 DNA is TGTGCCAAGACAGGGGTAAATGAAAAACTGTTTTTT. It specifies CAKTGVNEKLFF.

The chain couples TRBV7-2 to TRBJ1-5; tentatively, D is TRBD1 (5 bases). The germline V gene encodes CDR1 SGHTA and CDR2 FQGNSA. The CDR3 consists of 15 residues. V was pared by 2 bases and J by 4 bases, with 12 bases between. In nucleotides, the CDR3 is TGTGCCAGCAGCTTATCGGGGCGGGGGAATCAGCCCCAGCATTTT. Protein sequence: CASSLSGRGNQPQHF.

The chain combines TRBV6-5 with TRBJ2-5; 10 nucleotides align to TRBD1. The CDR3 sequence is 15 residues long. The junction had 9 bases not matched to a gene; V was cut back by 6 bases and J by 5 bases. The germline V gene has CDR1 MNHEY and CDR2 SVGAGI. CDR3 in DNA: TGTGCCAGCAGGACGGGGACAGGGGCTATTGAGACCCAGTACTTC. This translates into CASRTGTGAIETQYF.

The CDR3 coding sequence is TGTGCCAGCAGTTTAGGGAGGACTAGCGGGCCCAATGAGCAGTTCTTC. Translation: CASSLGRTSGPNEQFF. This chain connects TRBV27 to TRBJ2-1; 11 positions match TRBD2. After removal of 2 bases from V and 6 bases from J, the junction contained 6 bases not matched to a gene. This CDR3 is built from 16 residues. Germline-derived CDR1 and CDR2 are MNHEY and SMNVEV (reference sequence).

The CDR3 sequence is CATGMGRYNEQFF. CDR3 sequence (DNA): TGTGCCACCGGAATGGGGAGGTACAATGAGCAGTTCTTC. The rearrangement uses TRBV15 and TRBJ2-1; tentatively, D is TRBD2 (6 bases). CDR1 LNHNV and CDR2 YYDKDF come from the germline V gene (reference sequence). V lost 8 bases, J lost 4 bases, and 12 bases lay in between. The CDR3 is made up of 13 amino acids. Together with reference TRBV15 and TRBJ2-1, the CDR3 gives the full variable domain: DAMVIQNPRYQVTQFGKPVTLSCSQTLNHNVMYWYQQKSSQAPKLLFHYYDKDFNNEADTPDNFQSRRPNTSFCFLDIRSPGLGDTAMYLCATGMGRYNEQFFGPGTRLTVL.

V gene TRBV5-1 combines with J gene TRBJ1-2; 8 nucleotides align to TRBD1. The length of the CDR3 is 13 residues. V lost 4 bases and J lost 8; bases outside the gene matches: 7. Germline loops: CDR1 SGHRS, CDR2 YFSETQ. The CDR3 loop is CASSPGQGEGYTF. In nucleotides, the CDR3 is TGCGCCAGCAGCCCTGGACAGGGAGAAGGCTACACCTTC.

The chain uses TRBV9 and TRBJ2-3; D possibly corresponds to TRBD1 (5 bases). The CDR3 totals 15 residues. V was pared by 3 bases and J by 5 bases, with 16 bases between. CDR1 and CDR2 from the germline V gene are SGDLS and YYNGEE. The CDR3 nucleotides are TGTGCCAGCAGCGACAGGAACCAACCGCGAGATACGCAGTATTTT. Translating gives CASSDRNQPRDTQYF.

The CDR3 nucleotides are TGCGCCAGCAGCCAAGGCGGACAGGGTATGAACACTGAAGCTTTCTTT. It translates to CASSQGGQGMNTEAFF. The rearrangement joins TRBV4-3 to TRBJ1-1; 8 nucleotides match TRBD1. This CDR3 has 16 residues. Trimming at V came to 1 base and at J to 0 bases, leaving 4 bases not matched to a gene. Germline loops: CDR1 LGHNA, CDR2 YSLEER.

The chain is built from TRBV18 and TRBJ2-5; 8 bases are a match to TRBD1. The CDR3 covers 16 residues. Losses at the gene ends were 5 bases for V and 1 base for J; bases not matched to a gene: 9. CDR1 is KGHSH and CDR2 is LQKENI in the germline V gene. Here the CDR3 DNA reads TGTGCCAGCTCATCTATAACAGGGGGTAGCCAAGAGACCCAGTACTTC. As protein: CASSSITGGSQETQYF.

The chain links TRBV7-3 to TRBJ2-2, with 8 nucleotides matching TRBD2. The trim removed 1 base at V and 4 bases at J, leaving 8 bases unmatched. The germline gives CDR1 SGHTA, CDR2 FQGTGA. The CDR3 is made up of 17 amino acids. The CDR3 nucleotides are TGTGCCAGCAGCTTAAATCGGGCTAGCGGGTCCACCGGGGAGCTGTTTTTT. It encodes CASSLNRASGSTGELFF.

The chain carries TRBV9 and TRBJ2-3; TRBD2 matches 9 bases. This CDR3 has 17 amino acids. Germline CDR1 reads SGDLS; CDR2 reads YYNGEE. V was clipped by 2 bases and J by 2 bases; unmatched bases: 9. CDR3 coding DNA: TGTGCCAGCAGCGTGACATCGGCTAGCGGGGTCACAGATACGCAGTATTTT. Translation: CASSVTSASGVTDTQYF.

This chain uses TRBV5-6 with TRBJ2-3, with 9 bases that match TRBD2. V was clipped by 0 bases and J by 3 bases; unmatched bases: 8. This CDR3 has 17 residues. Germline assignment: CDR1 SGHDT and CDR2 YYEEEE. The CDR3 sequence: CASSLEGLAGRTDTQYF. Written as DNA, the CDR3 is TGTGCCAGCAGCTTGGAGGGCCTAGCGGGGAGAACAGATACGCAGTATTTT.

The chain recombines TRBV29-1 with TRBJ1-1; D is perhaps TRBD1 (5 bases). This CDR3 is 14 amino acids long. Germline loops: CDR1 SQVTM, CDR2 ANQGSEA. Trimming took 4 bases from V and 0 from J, leaving 12 bases between them. In DNA form, the CDR3 reads TGCAGCGTTGGGCGGGGGGTCATGAACACTGAAGCTTTCTTT. The encoded protein is CSVGRGVMNTEAFF. Looking up the rest from reference TRBV29-1 and TRBJ1-1 gives the full variable domain: SAVISQKPSRDICQRGTSLTIQCQVDSQVTMMFWYRQQPGQSLTLIATANQGSEATYESGFVIDKFPISRPNLTFSTLTVSNMSPEDSSIYLCSVGRGVMNTEAFFGQGTRLTVV.

This clone was found once. The rearrangement joins TRBV15 to TRBJ1-5, with D tentatively TRBD1 (5 bases). CDR1 is LNHNV, CDR2 YYDKDF, per germline (reference sequence). This CDR3 is built from 12 residues. Trimming took off 5 bases at V and 7 bases at J, with 9 bases between the two ends. DNA for the CDR3: TGTGCCACCAGCGGGGGGACCCAGCCCCAGCATTTT. Translating gives CATSGGTQPQHF. The full variable domain, in which reference TRBV15 and TRBJ1-5 provide the parts outside the CDR3, is DAMVIQNPRYQVTQFGKPVTLSCSQTLNHNVMYWYQQKSSQAPKLLFHYYDKDFNNEADTPDNFQSRRPNTSFCFLDIRSPGLGDTAMYLCATSGGTQPQHFGDGTRLSIL.

The chain carries TRBV19 and TRBJ1-2; D gene unclear. The CDR3 sequence is 14 residues long. Trimming took 1 base from V and 1 from J, leaving 7 bases between them. The germline gives CDR1 LNHDA, CDR2 SQIVND (reference sequence). In DNA form, the CDR3 reads TGTGCCAGTAGTATAGGAGGTGTTAACTATGGCTACACCTTC. Protein: CASSIGGVNYGYTF.

The rearrangement links TRBV5-1 to TRBJ1-1; 7 bases map to TRBD1. The germline V gene has CDR1 SGHRS and CDR2 YFSETQ. V trimming: 2 bases; J trimming: 3 bases; junction bases outside the gene matches: 4. There are 14 residues in the CDR3. The CDR3 is CASSFGTEDTEAFF. The CDR3 nucleotides are TGCGCCAGCAGCTTTGGGACAGAAGACACTGAAGCTTTCTTT.